One and the same sample provided the 5 T cell receptor beta chains below, sequenced in a study of T-cell reconstitution after alpha-beta-depleted transplantation in children. A library of TCRbeta sequences, prepared with unique molecular identifiers, was generated. TCRdb itself ran the PCR reads through MiXCR, one entry per CDR3 protein. The sample lists around 100,000 distinct CDR3 sequences, 10% occurring once. The input for sequencing was PBMCs, taken before TCRalphabeta/CD19-depleted stem cell transplant. The origin of the receptors is a boy aged 2-15 years with acute lymphoblastic leukemia, due to receive a stem cell transplant.

This clonotype appeared many times. J is TRBJ2-2 and V is TRBV5-1; 7 bases map to TRBD2. Germline V lookup: CDR1 SGHRS, CDR2 YFSETQ. This CDR3 spans 15 amino acids. With V trimmed by 1 base and J by 7 bases, 7 bases remained unmatched. This CDR3 is CASSLRREWIGELFF. In DNA, the CDR3 is TGCGCCAGCAGCTTGCGGCGGGAGTGGATCGGGGAGCTGTTTTTT.

Ten or more counts support this clonotype. The V gene is TRBV7-6, the J gene TRBJ2-1; D remains ambiguous. Germline V gene lookup returns CDR1 SGHVS and CDR2 FNYEAQ. V lost 0 bases to trimming and J lost 4 bases, with 1 base between them. The CDR3 totals 12 residues. The CDR3 DNA reads as TGTGCCAGCAGCTTAGCTTACAATGAGCAGTTCTTC. Translated, it gives CASSLAYNEQFF.

The CDR3, as DNA: TGTGCCAGCAGTTACTCGAGGGTAGGAACTGAAGCTTTCTTT. Amino acids: CASSYSRVGTEAFF. This chain joins TRBV6-5 and TRBJ1-1; D remains unclear. The CDR3 length is 14 residues. Trimming removed 0 bases from V and 5 bases from J, with 10 bases in between. The germline V gene has CDR1 MNHEY and CDR2 SVGAGI.

The V call is TRBV20-1, the J call TRBJ2-7; possibly TRBD2 for D (5 bases). The V end was cut by 3 bases, the J end by 2 bases, with 11 bases between. Germline-derived CDR1 and CDR2 are DFQATT and SNEGSKA (reference sequence). The CDR3 sequence is 13 residues long. In nucleotides, the CDR3 is TGCAGTGCTAGTACGGGAAGAGCCTACGAGCAGTACTTC. It encodes CSASTGRAYEQYF.

This chain joins TRBV4-2 and TRBJ2-6, with D perhaps matching TRBD2 (6 bases). This CDR3 is 16 amino acids long. Germline V CDR1 and CDR2: LGHNA, YNFKEQ. V was shortened by 0 bases and J by 0 bases, with 6 bases between the two germline ends. This chain's CDR3 is CASSQDGSSGANVLTF. In nucleotides, the CDR3 is TGTGCCAGCAGCCAAGACGGGAGCTCTGGGGCCAACGTCCTGACTTTC.